Shown below are 13 T cell receptor beta chains from a single sample sequenced in a study of blood T cells in healthy people across ages. Primers used in a second PCR of about 6 to 11 cycles were a sample-barcoded 5' primer and a J-beta primer mix. MiXCR, run by TCRdb on the 5' RACE reads, gives a single entry per CDR3 protein. The sample shows about a million distinct CDR3 sequences, roughly 48% of them seen only once. Sequenced sample: blood. These receptors originate from a man aged 30 to 39 in good health.

This sequence joins TRBV3-1 and TRBJ2-1; TRBD2 matches at 16 bases. The CDR3 covers 16 residues. The germline gives CDR1 LGHDT, CDR2 YNNKEL (reference sequence). V lost 4 bases and J lost 8; bases outside the gene matches: 5. Here the CDR3 DNA reads TGTGCCAGCAGCCCAGGGACTAGCGGGGGGGAGTATGAGCAGTTCTTC. It is translated as CASSPGTSGGEYEQFF.

This clonotype was seen a single time. The chain has TRBV11-2 and TRBJ1-2, with TRBD1 matching 8 bases. The V and J ends lost 6 bases and 8 bases, in that order; junction bases with no gene match: 8. The CDR3 has 13 amino acids. Germline CDR1 SGHAT, CDR2 FQNNGV. Written as DNA, the CDR3 is TGTGCCAGCAGGGATGGACAGGGAGGCGGCTACACCTTC. The encoded protein is CASRDGQGGGYTF.

The chain has TRBV20-1 and TRBJ2-7, with 7 bases identical to TRBD2. The CDR3 runs to 14 residues. CDR1 DFQATT and CDR2 SNEGSKA come from the germline V gene (reference sequence). Trimming at V came to 3 bases and at J to 3 bases, leaving 8 bases not matched to a gene. CDR3 sequence (DNA): TGCAGTGCTAGGTCAACACGGGACTACTACGAGCAGTACTTC. Amino acid sequence: CSARSTRDYYEQYF.

This rearrangement joins TRBV3-1 to TRBJ2-3; D not resolved. The V end lost 1 base, the J end lost 3 bases, and 14 bases lay between the germline ends. The CDR3 runs 16 residues. Germline values: CDR1 LGHDT, CDR2 YNNKEL (reference sequence). The CDR3 region has the DNA TGTGCCAGCAGCCAAGTAACCCGAATTGGTACAGATACGCAGTATTTT. Its translation: CASSQVTRIGTDTQYF.

This clonotype was seen repeatedly, ten times or more. This chain joins TRBV9 and TRBJ2-1; D not certain. Per germline, CDR1 SGDLS and CDR2 YYNGEE. With 0 bases removed from V and 3 bases from J, the gap between germline ends came to 4 bases. The CDR3 extends over 13 amino acids. The CDR3 coding sequence is TGTGCCAGCAGCGTAGGGGACTACAATGAGCAGTTCTTC. It is translated as CASSVGDYNEQFF.

This chain links TRBV29-1 with TRBJ1-2; 9 bases align to TRBD1. Germline V gene data show CDR1 as SQVTM and CDR2 as ANQGSEA. The CDR3 consists of 13 residues. The V gene end was trimmed by 6 bases and the J gene end by 6 bases; junction bases not matched to a gene: 8. The CDR3 here is CSVFTGGANGYTF. CDR3 DNA: TGCAGCGTGTTTACAGGGGGCGCGAATGGCTACACCTTC.

This clonotype appeared a few times. The chain links TRBV4-1 to TRBJ1-3; D is unresolved. The germline V gene encodes CDR1 MGHRA and CDR2 YSYEKL. The V end lost 4 bases, the J end lost 3 bases, and 19 bases lay between the germline ends. There are 17 residues in the CDR3. The CDR3 sequence is CASSRAGLVLRGNTIYF. Written as DNA, the CDR3 is TGCGCCAGCAGCCGAGCAGGACTTGTATTACGTGGAAACACCATATATTTT.

The chain links TRBV13 to TRBJ2-1; the D gene could be TRBD1 or TRBD2 (5 bases each). V was pared by 2 bases and J by 0 bases, with 11 bases between. CDR1 and CDR2 (germline): PRHDT, FYEKMQ (reference sequence). The CDR3 spans 16 residues. The chain's CDR3 is CASSLRDAISYNEQFF. CDR3 in DNA: TGTGCCAGCAGCTTACGGGACGCAATCTCCTACAATGAGCAGTTCTTC.

This clonotype appeared a single time. This chain links TRBV6-1 with TRBJ2-7; no firm D call. The CDR3 totals 15 residues. CDR1 is MNHNS and CDR2 is SASEGT in the germline V gene. Deletions cut 2 bases from V and 0 bases from J, with 11 bases between. CDR3 bases: TGTGCCAGCAGTGAAATGACAACGCCCTCCTACGAGCAGTACTTC. It translates to CASSEMTTPSYEQYF.

The chain links TRBV7-9 to TRBJ2-7, with a weak D call TRBD2 (6 bases). V lost 1 base and J 1 base, leaving 14 bases between the germline ends. This CDR3 region has 16 residues. Germline V gene lookup returns CDR1 SEHNR and CDR2 FQNEAQ (reference sequence). In DNA, the CDR3 is TGTGCCAGCAGCTTAGGGGACTCAGTATCTTCCTACGAGCAGTACTTC. Protein product: CASSLGDSVSSYEQYF.

The rearrangement joins TRBV6-5 to TRBJ2-7, with D possibly matching TRBD1 (6 bases). The CDR3 has 18 amino acids. Trimming shortened V by 2 bases and J by 0 bases, and 20 bases separated the two germline ends. Germline-derived CDR1 and CDR2 are MNHEY and SVGAGI. CDR3 coding DNA: TGTGCCAGCAGTTACCCTTTTTATGACAGGTCACTCTCCTACGAGCAGTACTTC. It is translated as CASSYPFYDRSLSYEQYF.

This clonotype occurred a few times. V usage is TRBV4-1 and J usage is TRBJ2-5; D uncertain. V dropped 0 bases and J dropped 3 bases, with 11 bases sitting between them. Looked up from germline, CDR1 is MGHRA and CDR2 is YSYEKL. The CDR3 length is 15 residues. This CDR3 reads CASSQDMATEETQYF. In DNA form, the CDR3 reads TGCGCCAGCAGCCAAGATATGGCAACAGAAGAGACCCAGTACTTC.

The CDR3 here is CASSSPYGTDTQYF. CDR3 DNA: TGTGCCAGTAGTAGCCCCTACGGGACAGATACGCAGTATTTT. The chain employs TRBV19 and TRBJ2-3, with D unclear. The CDR3 runs 14 residues. V was cut by 4 bases and J by 3 bases, with 11 bases left in between. Germline V gives CDR1 LNHDA, CDR2 SQIVND (reference sequence). The variable domain in full, completed from reference TRBV19 and TRBJ2-3, reads DGGITQSPKYLFRKEGQNVTLSCEQNLNHDAMYWYRQDPGQGLRLIYYSQIVNDFQKGDIAEGYSVSREKKESFPLTVTSAQKNPTAFYLCASSSPYGTDTQYFGPGTRLTVL.